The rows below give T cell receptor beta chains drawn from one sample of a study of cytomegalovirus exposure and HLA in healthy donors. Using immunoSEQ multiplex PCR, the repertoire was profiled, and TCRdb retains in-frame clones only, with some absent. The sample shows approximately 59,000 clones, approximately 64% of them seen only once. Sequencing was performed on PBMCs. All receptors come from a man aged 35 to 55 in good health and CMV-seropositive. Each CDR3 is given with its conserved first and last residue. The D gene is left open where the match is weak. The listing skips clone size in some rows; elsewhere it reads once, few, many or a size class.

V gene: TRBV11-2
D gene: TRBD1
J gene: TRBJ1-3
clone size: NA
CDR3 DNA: TGTGCCAGCAGCACGCAGGGACAGGGCGGAAACACCATATATTTT
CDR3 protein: CASSTQGQGGNTIYF

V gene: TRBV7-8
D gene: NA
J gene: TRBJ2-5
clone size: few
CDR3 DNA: TGTGCCAGCAGCACAGACCGGGAGACCCAGTACTTC
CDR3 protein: CASSTDRETQYF

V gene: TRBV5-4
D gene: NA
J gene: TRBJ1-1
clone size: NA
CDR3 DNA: TGTGCCAGCAGCTTGGGCGGGAGGGGCTTAGGGTCACCTAACACTGAAGCTTTCTTT
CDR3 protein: CASSLGGRGLGSPNTEAFF

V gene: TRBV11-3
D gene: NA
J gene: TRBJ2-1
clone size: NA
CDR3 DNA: TGTGCCAGCAGCCAGAAACAGAATGAGCAGTTCTTC
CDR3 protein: CASSQKQNEQFF

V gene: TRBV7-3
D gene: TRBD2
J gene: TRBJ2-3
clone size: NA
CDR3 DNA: TGTGCCAGCAGCCCAGCGGGGACTAGTGATACGCAGTATTTT
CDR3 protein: CASSPAGTSDTQYF

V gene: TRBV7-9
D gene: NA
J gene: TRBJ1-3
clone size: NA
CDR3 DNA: TGTGCCAGCAGCTTATCGGTCTCTGGAAACACCATATATTTT
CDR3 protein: CASSLSVSGNTIYF

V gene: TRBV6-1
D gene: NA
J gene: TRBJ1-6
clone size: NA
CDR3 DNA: TGTGCCAGCAGTGAAGGTGGGAGGACCTATAATTCACCCCTCCACTTT
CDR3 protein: CASSEGGRTYNSPLHF

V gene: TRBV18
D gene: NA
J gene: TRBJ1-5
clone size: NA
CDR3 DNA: TGTGCCAGCTCAACACAGGAAACCGGGGGTCAGCCCCAGCATTTT
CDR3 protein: CASSTQETGGQPQHF

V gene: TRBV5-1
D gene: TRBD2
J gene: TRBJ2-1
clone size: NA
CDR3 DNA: TGCGCCAGCAGCTTGGGGGGGAGCGGGGGATACAATGAGCAGTTCTTC
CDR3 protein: CASSLGGSGGYNEQFF

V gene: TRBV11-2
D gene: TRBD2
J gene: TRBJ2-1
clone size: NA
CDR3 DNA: TGTGCCAGCAGCTCGAGGATAGGGGGACTAGCGCGGAATGAGCAGTTCTTC
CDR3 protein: CASSSRIGGLARNEQFF

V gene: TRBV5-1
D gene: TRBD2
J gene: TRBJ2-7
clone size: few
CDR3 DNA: TGCGCCAGCAGCCTAAGGACTAGCGGAGACGAGCAGTACTTC
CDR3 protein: CASSLRTSGDEQYF

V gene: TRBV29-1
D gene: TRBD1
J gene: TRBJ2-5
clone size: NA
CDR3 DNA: TGCAGCGTTGAAGAACAGGGGGAGACCCAGTACTTC
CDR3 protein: CSVEEQGETQYF

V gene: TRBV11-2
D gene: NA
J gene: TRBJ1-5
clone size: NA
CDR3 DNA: TGTGCCAGCAGCTTAGAAGGTCGCGGGAATCAGCCCCAGCATTTT
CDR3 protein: CASSLEGRGNQPQHF

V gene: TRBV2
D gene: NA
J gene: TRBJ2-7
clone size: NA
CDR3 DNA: TGTGCCACCCGGGCGGGTAGCGGTTACGAGCAGTACTTC
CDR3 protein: CATRAGSGYEQYF

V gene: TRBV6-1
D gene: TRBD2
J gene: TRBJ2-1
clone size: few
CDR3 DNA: TGTGCCAGCAGTGAAAAGAGCGGGGGGGTGGATGAGCAGTTCTTC
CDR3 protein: CASSEKSGGVDEQFF

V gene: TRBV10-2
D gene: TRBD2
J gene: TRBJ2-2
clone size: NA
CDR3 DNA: TGCGCCAGCAGGAGAGCGGGGGGACCGAACACCGGGGAGCTGTTTTTT
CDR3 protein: CASRRAGGPNTGELFF

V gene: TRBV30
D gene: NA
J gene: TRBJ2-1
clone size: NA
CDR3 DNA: TGTGCCTGGCGCAGGGGTCTCTATGAGCAGTTCTTC
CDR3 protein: CAWRRGLYEQFF